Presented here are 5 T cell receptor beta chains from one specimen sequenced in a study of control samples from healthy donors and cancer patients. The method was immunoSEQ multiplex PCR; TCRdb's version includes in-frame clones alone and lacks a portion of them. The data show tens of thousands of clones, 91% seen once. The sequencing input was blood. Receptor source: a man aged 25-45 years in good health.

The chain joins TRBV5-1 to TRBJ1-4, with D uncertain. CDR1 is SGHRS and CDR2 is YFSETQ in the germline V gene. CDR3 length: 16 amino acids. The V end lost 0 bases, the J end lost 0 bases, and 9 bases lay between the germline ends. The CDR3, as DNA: TGCGCCAGCAGCTTGGGCAGCCTAACAACTAATGAAAAACTGTTTTTT. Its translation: CASSLGSLTTNEKLFF.

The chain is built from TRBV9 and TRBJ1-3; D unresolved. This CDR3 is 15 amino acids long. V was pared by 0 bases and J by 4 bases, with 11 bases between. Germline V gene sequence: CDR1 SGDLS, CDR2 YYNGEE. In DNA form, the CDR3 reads TGTGCCAGCAGCGTAGACATGGGTACCGGAAACACCATATATTTT. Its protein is CASSVDMGTGNTIYF. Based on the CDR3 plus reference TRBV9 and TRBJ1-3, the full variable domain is DSGVTQTPKHLITATGQRVTLRCSPRSGDLSVYWYQQSLDQGLQFLIQYYNGEERAKGNILERFSAQQFPDLHSELNLSSLELGDSALYFCASSVDMGTGNTIYFGEGSWLTVV.

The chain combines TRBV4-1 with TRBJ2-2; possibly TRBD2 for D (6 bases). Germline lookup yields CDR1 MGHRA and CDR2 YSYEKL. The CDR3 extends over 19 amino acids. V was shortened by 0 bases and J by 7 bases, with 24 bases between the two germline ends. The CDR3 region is CASSQELAAAQNLGGELFF. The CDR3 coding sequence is TGCGCCAGCAGCCAAGAGTTAGCGGCCGCGCAGAACCTCGGCGGGGAGCTGTTTTTT.

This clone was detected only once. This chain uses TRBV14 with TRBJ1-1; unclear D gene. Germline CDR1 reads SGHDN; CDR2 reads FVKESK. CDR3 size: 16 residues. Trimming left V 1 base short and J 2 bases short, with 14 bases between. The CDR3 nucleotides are TGTGCCAGCAGCCAAGTGGGGAAATTGGGCAACACTGAAGCTTTCTTT. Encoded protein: CASSQVGKLGNTEAFF.

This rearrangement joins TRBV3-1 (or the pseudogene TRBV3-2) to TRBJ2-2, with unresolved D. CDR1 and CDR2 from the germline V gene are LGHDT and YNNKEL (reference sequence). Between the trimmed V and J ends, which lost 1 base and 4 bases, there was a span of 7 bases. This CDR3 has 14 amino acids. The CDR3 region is CASSQVVGTGELFF. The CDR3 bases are TGTGCCAGCAGCCAAGTAGTAGGCACCGGGGAGCTGTTTTTT.